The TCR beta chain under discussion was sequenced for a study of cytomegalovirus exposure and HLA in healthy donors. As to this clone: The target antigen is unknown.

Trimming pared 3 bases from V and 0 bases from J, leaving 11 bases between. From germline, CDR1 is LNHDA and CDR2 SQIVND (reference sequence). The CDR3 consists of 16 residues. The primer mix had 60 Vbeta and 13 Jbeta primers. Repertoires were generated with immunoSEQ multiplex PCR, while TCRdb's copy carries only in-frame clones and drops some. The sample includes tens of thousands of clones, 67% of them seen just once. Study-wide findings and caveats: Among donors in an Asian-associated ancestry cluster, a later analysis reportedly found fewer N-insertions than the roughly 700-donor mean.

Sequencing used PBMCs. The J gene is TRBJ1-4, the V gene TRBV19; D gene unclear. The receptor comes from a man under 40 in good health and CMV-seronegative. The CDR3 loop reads CASSISGTPTNEKLFF. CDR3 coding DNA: TGTGCCAGTAGTATCTCGGGAACTCCAACTAATGAAAAACTGTTTTTT.